The rows below give T cell receptor beta chains drawn from one sample of a study of T cells expressing NK-cell markers. Following a re-call of the 5' RACE reads, TCRdb has one entry per CDR3 protein and lacks DNA. Recorded here are 550,000 to 600,000 distinct CDR3 sequences; the top ten clones represent around 3.3%. Material: blood T cells: a sorted CD56 or NKG2C T cell subset, CD4+ or CD8+ T cells, or bulk PBMC T cells (not recorded which). The source is a man aged 18 to 30 in good health. CDR3s include the opening cysteine and the closing phenylalanine or tryptophan.

TRBJ2-7 | TRBV6-5 | CASSYSPGIEQYF
TRBJ2-2 | TRBV7-9 | CASRINPGQGSAWELFF
TRBJ2-7 | TRBV29-1 | CSVAAGSYEQYF
TRBJ2-1 | TRBV3-1 | CASSQNLAPYNEQFF
TRBJ2-1 | TRBV4-1 | CASSQLAGEVYNEQFF
TRBJ1-5 | TRBV12-3/TRBV12-4 | CASSLGGQGTQPQHF
TRBJ2-3 | TRBV29-1 | CSVAPADTQYF
TRBJ2-7 | TRBV10-3 | CAISDRQGPTYEQYF
TRBJ2-4 | TRBV7-9 | CASAAGTGEGAKNIQYF
TRBJ2-3 | TRBV6-6 | CASSLQFDTQYF
TRBJ2-2 | TRBV12-3/TRBV12-4 | CASSLAGGVGELFF
TRBJ2-3 | TRBV14 | CASSQLGQDPTDTQYF
TRBJ1-3 | TRBV27 | CASSTGGYRGNTIYF
TRBJ2-7 | TRBV7-3 | CASSLTGGSLDEQYF
TRBJ2-1 | TRBV30 | CAWIPGLAGAHNEQFF
TRBJ2-7 | TRBV15 | CATSREGQGKQYF
TRBJ1-1 | TRBV20-1 | CSAPRQGPEAFF
TRBJ2-7 | TRBV20-1 | CSASGNQVGDYEQYF
TRBJ1-1 | TRBV7-3 | CASSSSTGKNTEAFF
TRBJ2-3 | TRBV5-1 | CASRLGILLAASTDTQYF
TRBJ2-1 | TRBV5-1 | CASSPSRDLANEQFF
TRBJ2-2 | TRBV11-1 | CASSPPYRDPLATGELFF
TRBJ2-1 | TRBV12-3/TRBV12-4 | CASTDFVNEQFF
TRBJ2-3 | TRBV30 | CAWIVRGLHLGDTQYF
TRBJ2-1 | TRBV29-1 | CSASLAGGRDEQFF
TRBJ2-5 | TRBV12-3/TRBV12-4 | CASSLYRTDVYQYF
TRBJ2-1 | TRBV19 | CASSHASGSYNEQFF
TRBJ1-1 | TRBV5-1 | CASSLSPGMGTEAFF
TRBJ2-1 | TRBV5-1 | CASSLEGEYNEQFF
TRBJ1-1 | TRBV12-3/TRBV12-4 | CASRPPWTVNTEAFF
TRBJ2-7 | TRBV6-5 | CASSYQNRGHSYEQYF
TRBJ2-3 | TRBV5-1 | CASSLGSALYTQYF
TRBJ2-3 | TRBV2 | CASSERGRSNTQYF
TRBJ2-1 | TRBV7-8 | CASSLLVAHEQFF
TRBJ2-5 | TRBV6-2/TRBV6-3 | CASSYPYGGVGETQYF
TRBJ1-1 | TRBV12-3/TRBV12-4 | CASSLGDTISTEAFF
TRBJ2-3 | TRBV24-1 | CATSDFSRGADTQYF
TRBJ2-7 | TRBV5-5 | CASSLEGLAGDEQYF
TRBJ1-6 | TRBV20-1 | CSAMTGDSPLHF
TRBJ2-7 | TRBV5-5 | CASSGRTHYEQYF
TRBJ2-7 | TRBV12-3/TRBV12-4 | CASSPPGTSGRIGEQYF
TRBJ2-7 | TRBV28 | CASSFLSFSYEQYF
TRBJ2-1 | TRBV5-1 | CASSLGFQRGNNEQFF